These 22 T cell receptor beta chains were sequenced from one sample in a study of cytotoxic CD8 clonotypes in ibrutinib-treated CLL. Measured with immunoSEQ multiplex PCR; TCRdb has only the in-frame clones, and not every one. The data show more than 85,000 clones, with roughly four fifths seen just once and around 23% held by the top ten. The input for sequencing was PBMCs, taken after 24 months of ibrutinib treatment. The receptors come from a human donor with chronic lymphocytic leukemia.

The V gene is TRBV30, the J gene TRBJ2-7, with a possible D match to TRBD1 (6 bases). Per the germline V gene, CDR1 is GTSNPN and CDR2 is SVGIG (reference sequence). The CDR3 has 13 residues. Trimming removed 3 bases from V and 2 bases from J, with 11 bases in between. Here the CDR3 reads CAWRKQGPYEQYF. DNA of the CDR3: TGTGCCTGGAGGAAACAGGGCCCCTACGAGCAGTACTTC.

The table lists this clone with a few counts. The chain links TRBV4-2 to TRBJ1-2, with a weak D call TRBD1 (5 bases). CDR1 LGHNA and CDR2 YNFKEQ come from the germline V gene. This CDR3 is 15 amino acids long. V shed 0 bases and J shed 0 bases, with 8 bases lying between them. The CDR3 protein is CASSQEGVSNYGYTF. The CDR3 nucleotides read TGTGCCAGCAGCCAAGAAGGGGTCTCTAACTATGGCTACACCTTC.

This chain joins TRBV7-2 and TRBJ1-4; maybe TRBD1 (5 bases). The CDR3 is 14 amino acids. Trimming took off 3 bases at V and 5 bases at J, with 10 bases between the two ends. Germline V gene lookup returns CDR1 SGHTA and CDR2 FQGNSA. This chain's CDR3 is CASSFDSKNEKLFF. DNA of the CDR3: TGTGCCAGCAGCTTTGACAGCAAGAATGAAAAACTGTTTTTT.

The chain combines TRBV14 with TRBJ2-7; D not certain. The germline V gene encodes CDR1 SGHDN and CDR2 FVKESK. The V end lost 2 bases, the J end lost 7 bases, and 6 bases lay between the germline ends. The CDR3 consists of 11 residues. Here the CDR3 DNA reads TGTGCCAGCAGCCAAACCCGAGAGCAGTACTTC. It codes for CASSQTREQYF.

This clone was counted once. The chain employs TRBV23-1 and TRBJ1-6, with TRBD1 matching over 8 bases. TRBV23-1 is noted as an ORF with a role that remains uncertain. The junction had 5 bases not matched to a gene; V was cut back by 1 base and J by 9 bases. The CDR3 length is 15 residues. The CDR3 nucleotides read TGCGCCAGCAGTCAATTTCACAGGGGGTCTTCACCCCTCCACTTT. Amino acid sequence: CASSQFHRGSSPLHF.

The chain is built from TRBV4-1 and TRBJ1-1, with D possibly being TRBD1 (5 bases). V lost 0 bases and J 0 bases, leaving 17 bases between the germline ends. Germline loops: CDR1 MGHRA, CDR2 YSYEKL. This CDR3 is 18 amino acids long. CDR3 protein: CASSQEGGARGVNTEAFF. In DNA form, the CDR3 reads TGCGCCAGCAGCCAAGAAGGAGGGGCTCGGGGGGTGAACACTGAAGCTTTCTTT.

The CDR3 sequence is CSVGASAGNEQFF. DNA of the CDR3: TGCAGCGTTGGGGCTAGCGCCGGCAATGAGCAGTTCTTC. The rearrangement joins TRBV29-1 to TRBJ2-1, with TRBD2 as a possible D gene (6 bases). Germline V lookup: CDR1 SQVTM, CDR2 ANQGSEA. This CDR3 has 13 amino acids. V was trimmed by 4 bases and J by 6 bases, leaving 13 bases between them.

The rearrangement joins TRBV10-3 to TRBJ1-1; D remains unclear. The CDR3 loop spans 15 amino acids. V was pared by 4 bases and J by 0 bases, with 12 bases between. Germline CDR1 is ENHRY and CDR2 is SYGVKD. CDR3 in amino acids: CAISGHGGMNTEAFF. CDR3 sequence (DNA): TGTGCCATCAGTGGACACGGCGGCATGAACACTGAAGCTTTCTTT.

This clone appeared a single time. J is TRBJ2-1 and V is TRBV13; D is uncertain. In germline, CDR1 is PRHDT, CDR2 FYEKMQ (reference sequence). The CDR3 is 14 residues long. V lost 3 bases and J lost 0, with 6 bases in between. The CDR3 coding sequence is TGTGCCAGCAGCTTCCAAAGCTCCTACAATGAGCAGTTCTTC. Its translation is CASSFQSSYNEQFF. Complete variable domain (other parts from reference TRBV13 and TRBJ2-1): AAGVIQSPRHLIKEKRETATLKCYPIPRHDTVYWYQQGPGQDPQFLISFYEKMQSDKGSIPDRFSAQQFSDYHSELNMSSLELGDSALYFCASSFQSSYNEQFFGPGTRLTVL.

J is TRBJ2-2 and V is TRBV11-3, with D perhaps matching TRBD2 (6 bases). The CDR3 extends over 13 amino acids. From germline, CDR1 is SGHNT and CDR2 YENEEA. The germline V and J ends were trimmed by 0 bases and 9 bases, with 8 bases remaining between them. The DNA for the CDR3 is TGTGCCAGCAGCTTAGAGGGGGGAAGGGAGCTGTTTTTT. Its protein product is CASSLEGGRELFF.

The chain carries TRBV6-1 and TRBJ2-2; 9 bases agree with TRBD1. The CDR3 is 15 amino acids. After removal of 6 bases from V and 6 bases from J, the junction contained 8 bases not matched to a gene. The germline gives CDR1 MNHNS, CDR2 SASEGT. In nucleotides, the CDR3 is TGTGCCAGCAGGGGGACAGGGCGTAGGTCCGGGGAGCTGTTTTTT. Residues: CASRGTGRRSGELFF.

V gene TRBV7-8 combines with J gene TRBJ1-5; the match to TRBD1 covers 9 bases. Germline values: CDR1 SGHVS, CDR2 FQNEAQ. The CDR3 consists of 16 residues. The V gene end was trimmed by 4 bases and the J gene end by 3 bases; junction bases not matched to a gene: 7. CDR3 protein: CASSSDTGGFNQPQHF. CDR3 DNA sequence: TGTGCCAGCAGCTCCGACACAGGGGGCTTCAATCAGCCCCAGCATTTT.

The chain employs TRBV13 and TRBJ2-1, with TRBD2 matching over 7 bases. Germline V gene sequence: CDR1 PRHDT, CDR2 FYEKMQ (reference sequence). This CDR3 is built from 13 residues. After removal of 5 bases from V and 9 bases from J, the junction contained 7 bases not matched to a gene. The chain's CDR3 is CASSRGPGGEQFF. The CDR3 DNA is TGTGCCAGCAGCCGGGGACCGGGGGGTGAGCAGTTCTTC. Filled out from reference TRBV13 and TRBJ2-1, the complete variable domain reads AAGVIQSPRHLIKEKRETATLKCYPIPRHDTVYWYQQGPGQDPQFLISFYEKMQSDKGSIPDRFSAQQFSDYHSELNMSSLELGDSALYFCASSRGPGGEQFFGPGTRLTVL.

This chain uses TRBV27 with TRBJ1-5; no clear D gene. With 1 base removed from V and 1 base from J, the gap between germline ends came to 14 bases. The CDR3 sequence is 17 residues long. Germline loops: CDR1 MNHEY, CDR2 SMNVEV (reference sequence). The CDR3 DNA is TGTGCCAGCAGTTTATTCGGCAAACAAACCAGCAATCAGCCCCAGCATTTT. Encoded protein: CASSLFGKQTSNQPQHF.

This chain uses TRBV30 with TRBJ2-2, with D possibly matching TRBD1 (5 bases). The V end was cut by 2 bases, the J end by 6 bases, with 10 bases between. The germline V gene encodes CDR1 GTSNPN and CDR2 SVGIG (reference sequence). This CDR3 is built from 13 residues. In DNA, the CDR3 is TGTGCCTGGAGTCGCAGGGTGGCCGGGGAGCTGTTTTTT. It specifies CAWSRRVAGELFF.

The chain recombines TRBV15 with TRBJ1-2; D is uncertain. Trimming shortened V by 0 bases and J by 2 bases, and 7 bases separated the two germline ends. CDR3 length equals 14 residues. In germline, CDR1 is LNHNV, CDR2 YYDKDF (reference sequence). CDR3 in DNA: TGTGCCACCAGCAGAGATCCAGTAAACTATGGCTACACCTTC. Translated: CATSRDPVNYGYTF.

The J gene is TRBJ2-7, the V gene TRBV28; 7 bases match TRBD1. Germline assignment: CDR1 MDHEN and CDR2 SYDVKM. With 5 bases clipped from V and 12 bases from J, the junction kept 10 bases outside the gene matches. The CDR3 loop spans 12 amino acids. CDR3: CASSPGGQARYF. CDR3 nucleotides: TGTGCCAGCAGTCCCGGAGGACAGGCGAGGTACTTC.

This sequence joins TRBV5-1 and TRBJ2-7; D remains unclear. Trimming removed 0 bases from V and 0 bases from J, with 13 bases in between. The CDR3 covers 16 residues. Germline V CDR1 and CDR2: SGHRS, YFSETQ. The CDR3 region is CASSLAAFSSSYEQYF. The CDR3 DNA reads as TGCGCCAGCAGCTTGGCCGCGTTTTCTAGCTCCTACGAGCAGTACTTC.

The J gene is TRBJ1-2, the V gene TRBV5-1; tentatively, D is TRBD1 (6 bases). V was cut by 0 bases and J by 8 bases, with 17 bases left in between. This CDR3 is 15 amino acids long. Germline assignment: CDR1 SGHRS and CDR2 YFSETQ. This CDR3 is CASSLAPTGLVGYTF. CDR3 nucleotides: TGCGCCAGCAGCTTGGCTCCGACAGGTCTGGTGGGCTACACCTTC.

V usage is TRBV11-2 and J usage is TRBJ1-4; 8 bases fit TRBD1. Germline lookup yields CDR1 SGHAT and CDR2 FQNNGV. The CDR3 runs to 17 residues. V trimming: 2 bases; J trimming: 5 bases; junction bases outside the gene matches: 10. The CDR3 region is CASSLRSVRTGNEKLFF. The CDR3 coding sequence is TGTGCCAGCAGCTTACGTTCTGTCAGGACAGGGAATGAAAAACTGTTTTTT.

The chain employs TRBV11-1 and TRBJ1-1; D unresolved. This CDR3 has 13 residues. The germline V gene has CDR1 SGHAT and CDR2 FQDESV (reference sequence). V shed 6 bases and J shed 0 bases, with 8 bases lying between them. For the CDR3, the DNA is TGTGCCAGCAGGGTCGATTTGAACACTGAAGCTTTCTTT. Residues: CASRVDLNTEAFF.

This chain connects TRBV28 to TRBJ1-2, with a possible D match to TRBD1 (5 bases). Germline V gives CDR1 MDHEN, CDR2 SYDVKM. Trimming cost V 7 bases and J 7 bases, with 16 bases left between them. The CDR3 has 13 amino acids. The DNA for the CDR3 is TGTGCCAGCAACGACCCCCCGGGGGGTGGCTACACCTTC. It specifies CASNDPPGGGYTF.